The rows below give T cell receptor beta chains drawn from one sample of a study of blood T cell repertoires in COVID-19. TCRdb's table, derived via immunoSEQ multiplex PCR, lists solely in-frame clones and lacks some. The sample lists around 250,000 clones; 86% were seen once. Source material: peripheral blood. All receptors derive from a man aged 40-50 years with active or convalescent COVID-19. The CDR3 runs from the conserved cysteine through the conserved F or W. Each record gives: CDR3 length, clone size, V gene, J gene, D gene, CDR3 protein, CDR3 DNA. A D gene is named only where the DNA matches it firmly. Only some rows state a clone size, as once, few, many or a class for expanded clones.

cdr3_length: 15
clone_size: NA
v_call: TRBV7-9
j_call: TRBJ1-1
d_call: NA
cdr3_aa: CASSLAQTGNTEAFF
cdr3_nt: TGTGCCAGCAGCTTAGCGCAAACAGGGAACACTGAAGCTTTCTTT

cdr3_length: 13
clone_size: once
v_call: TRBV5-6
j_call: TRBJ2-7
d_call: NA
cdr3_aa: CASSLMGLSEQYF
cdr3_nt: TGTGCCAGCAGCTTAATGGGGCTAAGCGAGCAGTACTTC

cdr3_length: 14
clone_size: NA
v_call: TRBV30
j_call: TRBJ2-1
d_call: TRBD1
cdr3_aa: CAWSTGVASNEQFF
cdr3_nt: TGTGCCTGGAGTACAGGGGTCGCATCGAATGAGCAGTTCTTC

cdr3_length: 15
clone_size: NA
v_call: TRBV10-3
j_call: TRBJ2-7
d_call: TRBD1
cdr3_aa: CAISEGTGDSYEQYF
cdr3_nt: TGTGCCATCAGTGAGGGAACAGGGGATTCCTACGAGCAGTACTTC

cdr3_length: 15
clone_size: once
v_call: TRBV2
j_call: TRBJ2-5
d_call: NA
cdr3_aa: CASSARGHSQETQYF
cdr3_nt: TGTGCCAGCAGTGCCCGGGGACACTCCCAAGAGACCCAGTACTTC

cdr3_length: 14
clone_size: NA
v_call: TRBV5-6
j_call: TRBJ2-1
d_call: NA
cdr3_aa: CASSSSGLYNEQFF
cdr3_nt: TGTGCCAGCAGCTCGAGCGGGCTCTACAATGAGCAGTTCTTC

cdr3_length: 13
clone_size: NA
v_call: TRBV3-1/TRBV3-2
j_call: TRBJ1-6
d_call: NA
cdr3_aa: CASSQGTSSPLHF
cdr3_nt: TGTGCCAGCAGCCAGGGAACTAGTTCACCCCTCCACTTT

cdr3_length: 16
clone_size: NA
v_call: TRBV10-1
j_call: TRBJ2-1
d_call: TRBD1
cdr3_aa: CASIIPGTGEGNEQFF
cdr3_nt: TGCGCCAGCATTATACCCGGGACAGGGGAGGGCAATGAGCAGTTCTTC

cdr3_length: 15
clone_size: many
v_call: TRBV20-1
j_call: TRBJ1-2
d_call: NA
cdr3_aa: CSASSIGQTNYGYTF
cdr3_nt: TGCAGTGCTAGTTCCATCGGACAGACTAACTATGGCTACACCTTC

cdr3_length: 12
clone_size: NA
v_call: TRBV20-1
j_call: TRBJ1-4
d_call: NA
cdr3_aa: CSASQGNEKLFF
cdr3_nt: TGCAGTGCTAGTCAGGGTAATGAAAAACTGTTTTTT

cdr3_length: 16
clone_size: NA
v_call: TRBV10-2
j_call: TRBJ2-7
d_call: NA
cdr3_aa: CASSRDRGWEPGEQYF
cdr3_nt: TGCGCCAGCAGCAGAGACAGAGGATGGGAACCGGGCGAGCAGTACTTC

cdr3_length: 16
clone_size: NA
v_call: TRBV11-3
j_call: TRBJ2-1
d_call: NA
cdr3_aa: CASSLVRTGLYNEQFF
cdr3_nt: TGTGCCAGCAGCTTAGTGCGAACAGGGCTATACAATGAGCAGTTCTTC

cdr3_length: 16
clone_size: once
v_call: TRBV19
j_call: TRBJ2-7
d_call: NA
cdr3_aa: CASSIDRAGDSYEQYF
cdr3_nt: TGTGCCAGTAGTATAGATCGGGCAGGGGATTCCTACGAGCAGTACTTC

cdr3_length: 14
clone_size: NA
v_call: TRBV18
j_call: TRBJ1-6
d_call: TRBD1
cdr3_aa: CASSPGQGDSPLHF
cdr3_nt: TGTGCCAGCTCACCGGGACAGGGTGATTCACCCCTCCACTTT

cdr3_length: 15
clone_size: NA
v_call: TRBV4-2
j_call: TRBJ2-1
d_call: TRBD1
cdr3_aa: CASSPTGTGGNEQFF
cdr3_nt: TGTGCCAGCAGCCCAACCGGGACAGGGGGCAATGAGCAGTTCTTC

cdr3_length: 13
clone_size: NA
v_call: TRBV9
j_call: TRBJ1-1
d_call: TRBD1
cdr3_aa: CASMGQTNTEAFF
cdr3_nt: TGTGCCAGCATGGGACAGACTAACACTGAAGCTTTCTTT

cdr3_length: 15
clone_size: NA
v_call: TRBV24-1
j_call: TRBJ1-5
d_call: NA
cdr3_aa: CATSDSTRGGQPQHF
cdr3_nt: TGTGCCACCAGTGATTCAACCCGGGGAGGTCAGCCCCAGCATTTT

cdr3_length: 13
clone_size: NA
v_call: TRBV19
j_call: TRBJ2-5
d_call: NA
cdr3_aa: CASSREYQETQYF
cdr3_nt: TGTGCCAGTAGTAGGGAGTACCAAGAGACCCAGTACTTC

cdr3_length: 15
clone_size: once
v_call: TRBV3-1/TRBV3-2
j_call: TRBJ1-4
d_call: NA
cdr3_aa: CASSQDLQGGEKLFF
cdr3_nt: TGTGCCAGCAGCCAAGATCTTCAGGGAGGTGAAAAACTGTTTTTT

cdr3_length: 13
clone_size: once
v_call: TRBV18
j_call: TRBJ2-5
d_call: NA
cdr3_aa: CASSPPIVETQYF
cdr3_nt: TGTGCCAGCTCACCACCTATAGTAGAGACCCAGTACTTC

cdr3_length: 17
clone_size: NA
v_call: TRBV24-1
j_call: TRBJ1-5
d_call: NA
cdr3_aa: CATSDSAGKQGPEPQHF
cdr3_nt: TGTGCCACCAGTGATTCCGCCGGGAAACAGGGACCTGAGCCCCAGCATTTT

cdr3_length: 15
clone_size: once
v_call: TRBV4-1
j_call: TRBJ1-5
d_call: NA
cdr3_aa: CASSWQVSGNQPQHF
cdr3_nt: TGCGCCAGCAGCTGGCAGGTATCAGGCAATCAGCCCCAGCATTTT

cdr3_length: 17
clone_size: NA
v_call: TRBV5-5
j_call: TRBJ1-4
d_call: TRBD1
cdr3_aa: CASSVRGQGAINEKLFF
cdr3_nt: TGTGCCAGCAGCGTGCGGGGACAGGGGGCGATTAATGAAAAACTGTTTTTT

cdr3_length: 14
clone_size: NA
v_call: TRBV3-1/TRBV3-2
j_call: TRBJ1-1
d_call: NA
cdr3_aa: CASSPQTEYTEAFF
cdr3_nt: TGTGCCAGCAGCCCCCAGACAGAGTACACTGAAGCTTTCTTT